The subject of this entry is one T cell receptor (beta chain). This sample was taken from a study of beta chain features in type 1 diabetes. V was trimmed by 6 bases and J by 9 bases, leaving 14 bases between them. CDR1 is SQVTM and CDR2 is ANQGSEA in the germline V gene. The CDR3 loop spans 11 amino acids. Expressed TCRB transcripts were sequenced after all isolated RNA was converted to cDNA. Data came from immunoSEQ multiplex PCR; TCRdb stores just in-frame clones and leaves some out. The sample gives 860,000 or so clones, about a sixth of which show up once; about 0.025% is in the top ten. This sequence originates from a woman aged 18-29 years in good health. This chain links TRBV29-1 with TRBJ1-1; tentatively, D is TRBD1 (6 bases). The sequenced material came from naive CD4+ T cells from blood. As DNA, the CDR3 is TGCAGCGTCAAAGGGGGGGGGAAAGCTTTCTTT. Its translation: CSVKGGGKAFF.